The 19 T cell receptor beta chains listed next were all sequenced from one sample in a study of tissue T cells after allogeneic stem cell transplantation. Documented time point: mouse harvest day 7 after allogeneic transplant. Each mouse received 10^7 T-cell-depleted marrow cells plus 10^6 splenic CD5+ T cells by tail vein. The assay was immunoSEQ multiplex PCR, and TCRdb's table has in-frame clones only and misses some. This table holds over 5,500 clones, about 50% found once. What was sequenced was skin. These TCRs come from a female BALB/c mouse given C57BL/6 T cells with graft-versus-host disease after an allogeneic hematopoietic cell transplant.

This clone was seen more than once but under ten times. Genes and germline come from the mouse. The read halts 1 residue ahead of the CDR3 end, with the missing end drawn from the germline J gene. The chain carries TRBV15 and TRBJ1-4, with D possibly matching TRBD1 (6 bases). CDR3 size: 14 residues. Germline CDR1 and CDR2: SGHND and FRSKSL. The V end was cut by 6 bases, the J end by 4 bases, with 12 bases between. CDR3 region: CASSPGTNNERLFF. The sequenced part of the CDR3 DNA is TGTGCCAGCAGCCCCGGGACAAACAACGAAAGATTATTT.

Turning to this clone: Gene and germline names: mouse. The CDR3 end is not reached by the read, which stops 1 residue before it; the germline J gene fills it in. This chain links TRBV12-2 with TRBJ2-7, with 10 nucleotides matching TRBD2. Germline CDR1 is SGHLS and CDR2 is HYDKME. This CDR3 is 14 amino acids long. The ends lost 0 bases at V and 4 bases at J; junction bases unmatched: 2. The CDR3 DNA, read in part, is TGTGCCAGCTCTCTCGACTGGGGGGCGTATGAACAGTAC. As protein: CASSLDWGAYEQY. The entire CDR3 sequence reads CASSLDWGAYEQYF.

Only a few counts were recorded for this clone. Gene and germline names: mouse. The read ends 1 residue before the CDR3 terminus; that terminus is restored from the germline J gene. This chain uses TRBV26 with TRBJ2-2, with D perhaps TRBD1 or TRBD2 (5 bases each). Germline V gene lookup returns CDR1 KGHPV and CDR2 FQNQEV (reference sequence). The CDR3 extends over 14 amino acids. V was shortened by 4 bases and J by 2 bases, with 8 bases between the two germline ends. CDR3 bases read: TGTGCCAGCAGTCAAGGGGCGAACACCGGGCAGCTCTAC. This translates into CASSQGANTGQLY. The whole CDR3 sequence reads CASSQGANTGQLYF.

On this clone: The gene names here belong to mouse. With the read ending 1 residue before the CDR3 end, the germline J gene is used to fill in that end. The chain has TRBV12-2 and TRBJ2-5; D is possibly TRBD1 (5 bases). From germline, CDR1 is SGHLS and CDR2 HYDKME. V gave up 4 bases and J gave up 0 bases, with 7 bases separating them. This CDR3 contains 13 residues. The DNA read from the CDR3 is TGTGCCAGCTCCCGACAGAACCAAGACACCCAGTAC. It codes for CASSRQNQDTQY. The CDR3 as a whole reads CASSRQNQDTQYF.

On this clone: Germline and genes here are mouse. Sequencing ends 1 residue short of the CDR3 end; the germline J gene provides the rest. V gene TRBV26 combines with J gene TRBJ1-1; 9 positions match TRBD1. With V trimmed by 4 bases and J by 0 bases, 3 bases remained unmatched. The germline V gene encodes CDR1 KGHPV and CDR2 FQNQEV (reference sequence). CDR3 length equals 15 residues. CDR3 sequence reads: CASSRGQGANTEVFF. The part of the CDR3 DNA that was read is TGTGCCAGCAGTCGGGGACAGGGTGCAAACACAGAAGTCTTC.

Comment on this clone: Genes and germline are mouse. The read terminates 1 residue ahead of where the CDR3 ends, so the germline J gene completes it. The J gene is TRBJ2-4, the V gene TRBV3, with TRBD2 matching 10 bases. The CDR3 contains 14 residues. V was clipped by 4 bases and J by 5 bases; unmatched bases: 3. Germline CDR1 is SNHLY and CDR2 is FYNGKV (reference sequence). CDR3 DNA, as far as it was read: TGTGCCAGCAGCTCGGACTGGGGGAGAAACACCTTGTAC. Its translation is CASSSDWGRNTLY. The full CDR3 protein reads CASSSDWGRNTLYF.

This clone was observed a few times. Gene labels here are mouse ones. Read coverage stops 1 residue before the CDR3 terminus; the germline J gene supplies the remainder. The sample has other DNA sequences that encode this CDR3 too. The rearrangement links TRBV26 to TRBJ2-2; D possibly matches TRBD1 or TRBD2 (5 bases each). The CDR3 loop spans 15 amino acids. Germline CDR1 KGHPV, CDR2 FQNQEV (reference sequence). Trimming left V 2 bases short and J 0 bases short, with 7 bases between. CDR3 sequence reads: CASSLGAANTGQLYF. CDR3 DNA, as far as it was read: TGTGCCAGCAGTCTGGGGGCCGCAAACACCGGGCAGCTCTAC.

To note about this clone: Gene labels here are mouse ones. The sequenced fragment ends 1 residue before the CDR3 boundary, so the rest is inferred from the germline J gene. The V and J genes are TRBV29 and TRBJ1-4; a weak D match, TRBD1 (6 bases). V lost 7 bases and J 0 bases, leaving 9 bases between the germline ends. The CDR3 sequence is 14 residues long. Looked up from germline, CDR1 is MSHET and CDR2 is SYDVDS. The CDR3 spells CASTSGVSNERLFF. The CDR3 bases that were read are TGTGCTAGCACCTCAGGGGTTTCCAACGAAAGATTATTT.

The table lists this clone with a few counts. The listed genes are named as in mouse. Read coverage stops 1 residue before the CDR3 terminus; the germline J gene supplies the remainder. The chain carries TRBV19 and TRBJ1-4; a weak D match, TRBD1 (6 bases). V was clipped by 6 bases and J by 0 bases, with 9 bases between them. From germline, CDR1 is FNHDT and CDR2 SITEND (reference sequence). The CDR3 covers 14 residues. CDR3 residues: CASTGQISNERLFF. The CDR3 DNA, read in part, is TGTGCCAGCACGGGACAAATTTCCAACGAAAGATTATTT.

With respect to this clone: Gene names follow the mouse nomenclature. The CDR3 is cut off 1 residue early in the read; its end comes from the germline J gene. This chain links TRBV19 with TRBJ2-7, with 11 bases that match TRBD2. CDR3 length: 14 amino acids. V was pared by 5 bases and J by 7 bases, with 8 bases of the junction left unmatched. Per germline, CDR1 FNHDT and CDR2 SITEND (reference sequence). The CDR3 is CASSPGLGGREQYF. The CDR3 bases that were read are TGTGCCAGCAGCCCCGGACTGGGGGGAAGGGAACAGTAC.

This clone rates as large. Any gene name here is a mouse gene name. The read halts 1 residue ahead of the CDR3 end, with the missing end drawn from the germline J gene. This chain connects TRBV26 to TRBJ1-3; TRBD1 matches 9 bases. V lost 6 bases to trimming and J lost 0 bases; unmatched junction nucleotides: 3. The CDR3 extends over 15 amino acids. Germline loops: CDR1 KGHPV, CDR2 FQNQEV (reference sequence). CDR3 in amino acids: CASSRDRDSGNTLYF. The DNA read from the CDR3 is TGTGCCAGCAGCCGGGACAGGGATTCTGGAAATACGCTCTAT.

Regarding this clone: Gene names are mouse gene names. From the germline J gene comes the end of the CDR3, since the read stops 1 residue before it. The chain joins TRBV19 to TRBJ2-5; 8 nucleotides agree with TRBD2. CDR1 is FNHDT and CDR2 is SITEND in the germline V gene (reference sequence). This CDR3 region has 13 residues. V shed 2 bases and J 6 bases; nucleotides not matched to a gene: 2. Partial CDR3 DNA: TGTGCCAGCAGTATCTGGGGGGCGGACACCCAGTAC. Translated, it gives CASSIWGADTQY. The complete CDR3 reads CASSIWGADTQYF.

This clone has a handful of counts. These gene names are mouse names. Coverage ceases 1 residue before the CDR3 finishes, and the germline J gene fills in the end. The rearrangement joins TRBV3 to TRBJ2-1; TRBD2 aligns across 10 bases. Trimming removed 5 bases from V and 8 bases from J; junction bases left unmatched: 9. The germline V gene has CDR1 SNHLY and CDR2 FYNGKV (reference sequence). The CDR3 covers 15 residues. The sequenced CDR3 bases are TGTGCCAGCAGCGCACGACTGGGGGGTTTGACTGAGCAGTTC. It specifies CASSARLGGLTEQF. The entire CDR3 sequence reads CASSARLGGLTEQFF.

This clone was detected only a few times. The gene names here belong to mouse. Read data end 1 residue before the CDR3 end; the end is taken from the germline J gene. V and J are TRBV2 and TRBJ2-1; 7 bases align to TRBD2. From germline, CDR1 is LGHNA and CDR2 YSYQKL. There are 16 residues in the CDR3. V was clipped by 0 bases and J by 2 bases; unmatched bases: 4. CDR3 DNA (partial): TGTGCCAGCAGCCAAGATTTACTGGGGCACTATGCTGAGCAGTTC. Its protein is CASSQDLLGHYAEQF. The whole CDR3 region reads CASSQDLLGHYAEQFF.

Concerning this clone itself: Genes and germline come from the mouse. CDR3: CSSSRDSSYEQYF. The CDR3 bases that were read are TGCTCCAGCAGTCGGGACAGCTCCTATGAACAGTAC. The gene calls are TRBV23 and TRBJ2-7; the table's D gene call, TRBD1, was not cross checked with the DNA. The read falls 1 residue short of the CDR3 end, and the missing part is taken from the germline J gene. The CDR3 extends over 13 amino acids. Germline V gene lookup returns CDR1 KGHTA and CDR2 FQNQQP.

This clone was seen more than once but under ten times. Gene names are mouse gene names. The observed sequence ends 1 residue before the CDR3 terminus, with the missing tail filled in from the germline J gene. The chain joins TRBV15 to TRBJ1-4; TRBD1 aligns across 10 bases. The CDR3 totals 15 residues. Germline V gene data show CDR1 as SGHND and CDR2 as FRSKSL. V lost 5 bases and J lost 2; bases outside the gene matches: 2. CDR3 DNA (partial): TGTGCCAGCAGTCGGACAGGGGGGTCCAACGAAAGATTATTT. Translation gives CASSRTGGSNERLF. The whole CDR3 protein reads CASSRTGGSNERLFF.

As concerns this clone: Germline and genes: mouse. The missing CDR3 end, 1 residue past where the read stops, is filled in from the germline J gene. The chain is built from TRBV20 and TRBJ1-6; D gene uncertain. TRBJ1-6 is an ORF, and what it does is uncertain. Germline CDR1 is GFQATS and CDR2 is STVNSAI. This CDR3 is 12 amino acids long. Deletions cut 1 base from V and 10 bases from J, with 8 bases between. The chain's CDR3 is CGARGGGSPLYF. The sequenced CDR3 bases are TGTGGTGCTAGGGGGGGTGGGTCGCCCCTCTAC.

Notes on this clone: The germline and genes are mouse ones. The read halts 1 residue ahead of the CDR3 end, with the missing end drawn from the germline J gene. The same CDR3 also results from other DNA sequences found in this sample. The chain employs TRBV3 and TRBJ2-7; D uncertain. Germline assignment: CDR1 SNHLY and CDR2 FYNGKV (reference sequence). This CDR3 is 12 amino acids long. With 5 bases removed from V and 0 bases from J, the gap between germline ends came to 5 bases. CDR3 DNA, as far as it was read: TGTGCCAGCAGCCCTAGCTCCTATGAACAGTAC. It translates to CASSPSSYEQY. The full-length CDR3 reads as CASSPSSYEQYF.

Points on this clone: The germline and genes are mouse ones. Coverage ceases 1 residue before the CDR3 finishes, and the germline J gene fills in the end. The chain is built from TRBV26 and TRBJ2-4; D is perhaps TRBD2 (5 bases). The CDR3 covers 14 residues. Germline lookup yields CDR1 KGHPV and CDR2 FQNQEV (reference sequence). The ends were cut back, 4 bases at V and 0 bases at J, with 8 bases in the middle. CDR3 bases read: TGTGCCAGCAGTCCCTACTGGAGTCAAAACACCTTGTAC. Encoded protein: CASSPYWSQNTLY. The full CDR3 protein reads CASSPYWSQNTLYF. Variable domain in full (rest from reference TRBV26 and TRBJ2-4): NSKVIQTPRYLVKGQGQKAKMRCIPEKGHPVVFWYQQNKNNEFKFLINFQNQEVLQQIDMTEKRFSAECPSNSPCSLEIQSSEAGDSALYLCASSPYWSQNTLYFGAGTRLSVL.